This TCR beta chain stems from a study of blood T cells in healthy people across ages. Notes on the study in general: PBMC samples, being unsorted, prevented any conclusive comparison of naive and antigen-experienced cells.

Using a J-beta primer mix together with a sample-barcoded 5' primer, a second PCR was run for about 6 to 12 cycles. TCRdb reprocessed the 5' RACE reads via MiXCR and lists one record per CDR3 protein. Of around 870,000 distinct CDR3 sequences listed, about 28% are singletons. This clonotype was seen ten or more times. The antigen remains unidentified. Germline V lookup: CDR1 MNHEY, CDR2 SMNVEV (reference sequence). V lost 0 bases, J lost 0 bases, and 12 bases lay in between. This CDR3 region has 17 residues. Sequencing was done on a sample of blood. The receptor was isolated from a woman of 80 years or more in good health. The genes are TRBV27 and TRBJ2-4; D is perhaps TRBD2 (6 bases). DNA for the CDR3: TGTGCCAGCAGTTTATCAGTAGGGACTCTAGCCAAAAACATTCAGTACTTC. The encoded protein is CASSLSVGTLAKNIQYF.